Following are 14 T cell receptor beta chains from one sample sequenced in a study of cytomegalovirus exposure and HLA in healthy donors. Use of 60 Vbeta and 13 Jbeta primers characterized the PCR. Method: immunoSEQ multiplex PCR; TCRdb's copy keeps in-frame clones and lacks some. Among just over 150,000 clones listed, under 75% were seen once. The sequenced material came from PBMCs. These receptors were obtained from a man between 35 and 55 years old in good health and CMV-seropositive.

This chain connects TRBV18 to TRBJ2-1, with D possibly matching TRBD2 (6 bases). V lost 0 bases, J lost 10 bases, and 13 bases lay in between. Germline CDR1 is KGHSH and CDR2 is LQKENI. There are 14 residues in the CDR3. CDR3 residues: CASSPPRGGDEQFF. The CDR3, as DNA: TGTGCCAGCTCACCACCCCGGGGCGGGGACGAGCAGTTCTTC. Using reference TRBV18 and TRBJ2-1 for the parts outside the CDR3, the full variable domain is NAGVMQNPRHLVRRRGQEARLRCSPMKGHSHVYWYRQLPEEGLKFMVYLQKENIIDESGMPKERFSAEFPKEGPSILRIQQVVRGDSAAYFCASSPPRGGDEQFFGPGTRLTVL.

This chain links TRBV15 with TRBJ1-1; the match to TRBD1 covers 9 bases. From germline, CDR1 is LNHNV and CDR2 YYDKDF (reference sequence). The CDR3 runs 15 residues. J was trimmed by 3 bases and V by 3 bases; bases with no gene match: 5. CDR3 DNA: TGTGCCACCAGCAGTCCCGACAGGGGGTACACTGAAGCTTTCTTT. It specifies CATSSPDRGYTEAFF.

The chain employs TRBV5-4 and TRBJ2-1; tentatively, D is TRBD1 (5 bases). The CDR3 has 12 residues. Trimming shortened V by 4 bases and J by 6 bases, and 8 bases separated the two germline ends. Germline CDR1 SGHNT, CDR2 YYREEE (reference sequence). CDR3 sequence (DNA): TGTGCCAGCAGCCCAACAGGCAATGAGCAGTTCTTC. Translation: CASSPTGNEQFF.

J is TRBJ2-5 and V is TRBV7-2, with D unclear. The germline CDR1 and CDR2 sequences are SGHTA and FQGNSA. The germline V and J ends were trimmed by 1 base and 2 bases, with 11 bases remaining between them. CDR3 length equals 15 residues. The DNA of the CDR3 is TGTGCCAGCAGCTTAGTTACAGACCCGCAAGAGACCCAGTACTTC. Translation gives CASSLVTDPQETQYF.

The chain uses TRBV30 and TRBJ2-2; D gene uncertain. V was trimmed by 1 base and J by 1 base, leaving 7 bases between them. The CDR3 length is 14 residues. CDR1 is GTSNPN, CDR2 SVGIG, per germline (reference sequence). The CDR3: CAWSGGVNTGELFF. For the CDR3, the DNA is TGTGCCTGGAGTGGCGGCGTGAACACCGGGGAGCTGTTTTTT.

Only a few counts were recorded for this clone. V is TRBV27 and J is TRBJ1-1, with a possible D match to TRBD1 (5 bases). The V gene lost 3 bases and the J gene lost 1 base, with 6 bases spanning the gap. There are 13 residues in the CDR3. Germline assignment: CDR1 MNHEY and CDR2 SMNVEV (reference sequence). The CDR3 protein is CASSLGGNTEAFF. The CDR3 region has the DNA TGTGCCAGCAGTTTGGGGGGGAACACTGAAGCTTTCTTT.

Here the CDR3 reads CASSSPAGLAGAYNEQFF. The CDR3 coding sequence is TGTGCCAGCAGCTCCCCCGCGGGACTAGCGGGGGCCTACAATGAGCAGTTCTTC. The gene calls are TRBV7-6 and TRBJ2-1; 14 bases are shared with TRBD2. Trimming at V came to 4 bases and at J to 2 bases, leaving 7 bases not matched to a gene. CDR1 is SGHVS, CDR2 FNYEAQ, per germline. The CDR3 length is 18 residues.

The chain joins TRBV6-5 to TRBJ2-7, with D uncertain. V lost 4 bases, J lost 3 bases, and 13 bases lay in between. The CDR3 covers 14 residues. CDR1 is MNHEY and CDR2 is SVGAGI in the germline V gene. The CDR3 nucleotides are TGTGCCAGCAGTTCAACTGGGCCAGGCTACGAGCAGTACTTC. Translation: CASSSTGPGYEQYF.

The genes are TRBV4-1 and TRBJ2-3; tentatively, D is TRBD1 (5 bases). The germline V gene has CDR1 MGHRA and CDR2 YSYEKL. The V and J ends lost 5 bases and 8 bases respectively, with 11 bases between them. The CDR3 extends over 12 amino acids. In DNA, the CDR3 is TGCGCCAGCAGCTACAGTCAGGGTACGCAGTATTTT. The encoded protein is CASSYSQGTQYF.

J is TRBJ2-6 and V is TRBV9, with D maybe TRBD2 (6 bases). CDR1 and CDR2 (germline): SGDLS, YYNGEE. Trimming took off 0 bases at V and 0 bases at J, with 13 bases between the two ends. The CDR3 consists of 18 residues. Here the CDR3 reads CASSVGGGRYSGANVLTF. The CDR3 DNA reads TGTGCCAGCAGCGTAGGAGGAGGGCGCTACTCTGGGGCCAACGTCCTGACTTTC.

The chain is built from TRBV6-1 and TRBJ1-3; 12 bases are a match to TRBD1. With V trimmed by 0 bases and J by 7 bases, 7 bases remained unmatched. This CDR3 comprises 17 residues. CDR1 MNHNS and CDR2 SASEGT come from the germline V gene. CDR3 in DNA: TGTGCCAGCAGTGAAGCTGTGGGACAGGGGGCGTCGAACACCATATATTTT. Protein product: CASSEAVGQGASNTIYF.

The CDR3 region is CASSFTRDLRELFF. As DNA, the CDR3 is TGTGCCAGCAGTTTCACCAGGGATCTGCGGGAGCTGTTTTTT. V gene TRBV6-5 combines with J gene TRBJ2-2, with a possible D match to TRBD1 (5 bases). This CDR3 comprises 14 residues. Trimming removed 4 bases from V and 9 bases from J, with 15 bases in between. Germline V gene sequence: CDR1 MNHEY, CDR2 SVGAGI.

This clone has only a few counts. The chain uses TRBV11-1 and TRBJ2-3; tentative D call: TRBD2 (6 bases). The CDR3 spans 15 residues. Trimming shortened V by 5 bases and J by 2 bases, and 14 bases separated the two germline ends. Germline CDR1 and CDR2: SGHAT and FQDESV (reference sequence). The CDR3 loop is CASSVWGGNTDTQYF. For the CDR3, the DNA is TGTGCCAGCAGCGTCTGGGGAGGAAACACAGATACGCAGTATTTT.

The chain has TRBV4-2 and TRBJ2-7, with 7 bases matching TRBD1. J gave up 2 bases and V 1 base, and 8 bases lay outside the gene matches. This CDR3 spans 16 amino acids. The germline V gene encodes CDR1 LGHNA and CDR2 YNFKEQ. CDR3 coding DNA: TGTGCCAGCAGCCAAGGAGGGACAGCGTTACCCTACGAGCAGTACTTC. Protein product: CASSQGGTALPYEQYF.